One sample yielded the 12 T cell receptor beta chains listed below, sequenced in a study. TCRdb re-derived calls from the RT-PCR reads in MiXCR, one entry per CDR3 protein. Among around 700,000 distinct CDR3 sequences listed, approximately 15% were seen once. Sample: memory CD4+ T cells from blood. The receptors were sampled from a female donor in good health, serving as a healthy control.

This rearrangement joins TRBV7-2 to TRBJ1-2, with 8 bases lining up with TRBD1. In germline, CDR1 is SGHTA, CDR2 FQGNSA. J gave up 1 base and V 3 bases, and 4 bases lay outside the gene matches. The CDR3 has 15 amino acids. The CDR3 loop reads CASSLHRGFNYGYTF. CDR3 bases: TGTGCCAGCAGCTTGCACAGGGGGTTTAACTATGGCTACACCTTC.

This clonotype came up many times. Written as DNA, the CDR3 is TGTGCCAGCAGCCCCGAGGACAATGAGCAGTTCTTC. Amino acids: CASSPEDNEQFF. The chain uses TRBV7-9 and TRBJ2-1; no firm D call. The CDR3 length is 12 residues. V gave up 5 bases and J gave up 5 bases, with 7 bases separating them. Germline V gene lookup returns CDR1 SEHNR and CDR2 FQNEAQ (reference sequence).

This clonotype has more than one count but fewer than ten. J is TRBJ1-4 and V is TRBV7-2; tentative D call: TRBD1 (5 bases). Germline CDR1 and CDR2: SGHTA and FQGNSA. V lost 6 bases to trimming and J lost 7 bases, with 15 bases between them. This CDR3 is built from 14 residues. The DNA of the CDR3 is TGTGCCAGCAGACTCGGAGGGGCGGGTGAAAAACTGTTTTTT. Its translation is CASRLGGAGEKLFF.

A few counts support this clonotype. V usage is TRBV7-2 and J usage is TRBJ2-7; D possibly matches TRBD1 or TRBD2 (5 bases each). V was cut by 5 bases and J by 10 bases, with 18 bases left in between. CDR3 length equals 13 residues. Germline values: CDR1 SGHTA, CDR2 FQGNSA. CDR3 protein: CASSGNRDVSQYF. The CDR3 DNA follows: TGTGCCAGCAGCGGGAACCGGGACGTAAGTCAGTACTTC. The full variable domain, with the rest looked up from reference TRBV7-2 and TRBJ2-7, is GAGVSQSPSNKVTEKGKDVELRCDPISGHTALYWYRQSLGQGLEFLIYFQGNSAPDKSGLPSDRFSAERTGGSVSTLTIQRTQQEDSAVYLCASSGNRDVSQYFGPGTRLTVT.

The CDR3 is CASSGPGQGGDTEAFF. Written as DNA, the CDR3 is TGTGCCAGCAGCGGCCCTGGACAGGGGGGAGACACTGAAGCTTTCTTT. The chain links TRBV21-1 to TRBJ1-1; TRBD1, the table's D call, lacks a check against the DNA. TRBV21-1 is designated a pseudogene. This CDR3 has 16 residues.

This clonotype was picked up a small number of times. The chain joins TRBV10-3 to TRBJ1-2; 9 nucleotides align to TRBD1. Germline V gene lookup returns CDR1 ENHRY and CDR2 SYGVKD. V dropped 0 bases and J dropped 8; count of bases not matched to a gene: 10. This CDR3 contains 16 residues. The CDR3 is CAISESSGTGSGGYTF. DNA for the CDR3: TGTGCCATCAGTGAGTCGAGTGGGACAGGGTCGGGAGGCTACACCTTC.

This chain joins TRBV21-1 and TRBJ1-2; the D segment call TRBD1 is taken from the table without a DNA check. TRBV21-1 is a pseudogene locus. The CDR3 has 15 amino acids. In DNA form, the CDR3 reads TGTGCCAGCAGCAGATACCGGGACAGGGGGCGCGGCTACACCTTC. Translation gives CASSRYRDRGRGYTF.

This clonotype has more than one count but fewer than ten. This chain connects TRBV20-1 to TRBJ2-6; D ambiguous. With 4 bases removed from V and 2 bases from J, the gap between germline ends came to 12 bases. Per the germline V gene, CDR1 is DFQATT and CDR2 is SNEGSKA (reference sequence). The CDR3 sequence is 15 residues long. CDR3 sequence reads: CSAIRKGTGANVLTF. CDR3 bases: TGCAGTGCTATCCGTAAAGGGACTGGGGCCAACGTCCTGACTTTC.

The chain couples TRBV20-1 to TRBJ2-7, with D unresolved. Germline V lookup: CDR1 DFQATT, CDR2 SNEGSKA (reference sequence). CDR3 size: 15 residues. V lost 1 base to trimming and J lost 1 base, with 14 bases between them. The CDR3: CSARGTDFQSYEQYF. The CDR3 nucleotides read TGCAGTGCTAGAGGTACAGACTTCCAATCCTACGAGCAGTACTTC.

This chain joins TRBV6-5 and TRBJ1-1; TRBD1 is a possible D gene (6 bases). The germline gives CDR1 MNHEY, CDR2 SVGAGI. V lost 5 bases and J 11 bases, leaving 15 bases between the germline ends. CDR3 length equals 12 residues. The CDR3, as DNA: TGTGCCAGCAGTGCAACCAGGGGCAGGGCTTTCTTT. Translating it yields CASSATRGRAFF.

This clonotype was counted ten times or more. The chain combines TRBV5-6 with TRBJ2-3, with D possibly being TRBD1 (5 bases). V was clipped by 3 bases and J by 3 bases, with 11 bases between them. This CDR3 has 14 amino acids. Germline CDR1 and CDR2: SGHDT and YYEEEE. The CDR3 here is CASSWGGRTDTQYF. CDR3 bases: TGTGCCAGCAGCTGGGGCGGAAGGACAGATACGCAGTATTTT.

CDR3 coding DNA: TGTGCCAGCAGCTCCTGGACAGCTAATCAGCCCCAGCATTTT. Translating gives CASSSWTANQPQHF. The chain is built from TRBV6-1 and TRBJ1-5, with D possibly matching TRBD1 (6 bases). Trimming shortened V by 6 bases and J by 4 bases, and 13 bases separated the two germline ends. This CDR3 has 14 residues. From germline, CDR1 is MNHNS and CDR2 SASEGT.